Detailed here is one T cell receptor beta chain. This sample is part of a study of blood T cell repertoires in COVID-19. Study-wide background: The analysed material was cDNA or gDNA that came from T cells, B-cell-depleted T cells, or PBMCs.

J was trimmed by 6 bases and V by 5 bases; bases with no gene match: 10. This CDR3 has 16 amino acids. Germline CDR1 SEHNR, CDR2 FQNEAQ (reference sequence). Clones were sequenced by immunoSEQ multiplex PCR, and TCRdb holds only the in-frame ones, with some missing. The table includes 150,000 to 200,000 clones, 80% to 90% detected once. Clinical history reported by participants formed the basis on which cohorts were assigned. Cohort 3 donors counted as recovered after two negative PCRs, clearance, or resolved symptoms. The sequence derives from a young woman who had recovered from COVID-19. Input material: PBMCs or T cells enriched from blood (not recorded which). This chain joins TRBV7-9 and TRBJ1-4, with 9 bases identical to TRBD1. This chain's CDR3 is CASSRPSQGAYEKLFF. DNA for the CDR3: TGTGCCAGCAGCCGCCCCTCACAGGGGGCGTATGAAAAACTGTTTTTT.